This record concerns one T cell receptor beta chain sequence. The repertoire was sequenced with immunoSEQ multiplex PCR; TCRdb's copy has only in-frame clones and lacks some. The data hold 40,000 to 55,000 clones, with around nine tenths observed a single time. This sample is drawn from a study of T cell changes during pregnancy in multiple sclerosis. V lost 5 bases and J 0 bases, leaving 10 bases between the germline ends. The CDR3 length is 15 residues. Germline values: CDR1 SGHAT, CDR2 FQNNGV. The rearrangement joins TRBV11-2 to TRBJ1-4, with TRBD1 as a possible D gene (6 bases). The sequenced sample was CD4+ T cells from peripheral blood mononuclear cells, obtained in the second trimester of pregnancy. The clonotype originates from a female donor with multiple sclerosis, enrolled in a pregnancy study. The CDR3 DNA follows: TGTGCCAGCAGCCCCCGGACAGCAACTAATGAAAAACTGTTTTTT. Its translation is CASSPRTATNEKLFF.